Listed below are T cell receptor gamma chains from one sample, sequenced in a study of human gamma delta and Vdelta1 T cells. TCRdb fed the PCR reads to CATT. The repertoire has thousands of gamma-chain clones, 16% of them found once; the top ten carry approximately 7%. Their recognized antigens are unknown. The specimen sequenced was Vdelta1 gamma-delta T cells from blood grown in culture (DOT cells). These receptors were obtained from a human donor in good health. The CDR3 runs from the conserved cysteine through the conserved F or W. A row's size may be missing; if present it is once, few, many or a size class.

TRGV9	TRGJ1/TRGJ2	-	CALWEPPGVKKLF	TGTGCCTTGTGGGAGCCCCCCGGGGTTAAGAAACTCTTT
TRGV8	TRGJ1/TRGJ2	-	CATLPKKKLF	TGTGCCACCCTTCCTAAGAAGAAACTCTTT
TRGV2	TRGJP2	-	CATWEYGDWIKTF	TGTGCCACCTGGGAATACGGGGATTGGATCAAGACGTTT
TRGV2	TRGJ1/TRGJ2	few	CATWDGRYKKLF	TGTGCCACCTGGGACGGTCGTTATAAGAAACTCTTT
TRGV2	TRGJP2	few	CATWDGRDSDWIKTF	TGTGCCACCTGGGACGGGCGCGATAGTGATTGGATCAAGACGTTT
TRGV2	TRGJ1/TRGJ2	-	CATWDGPQSSYYKKLF	TGTGCCACCTGGGACGGGCCCCAAAGCAGTTATTATAAGAAACTCTTT
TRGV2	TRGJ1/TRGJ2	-	CATWDGSFLLF	TGTGCCACCTGGGACGGGTCCTTTTTACTCTTT
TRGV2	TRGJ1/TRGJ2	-	CATWDGLSMNYYKKLF	TGTGCCACCTGGGACGGGCTTTCGATGAATTATTATAAGAAACTCTTT
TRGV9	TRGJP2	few	CALWELSKSSDWIKTF	TGTGCCTTGTGGGAGCTGAGTAAAAGTAGTGATTGGATCAAGACGTTT
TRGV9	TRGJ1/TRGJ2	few	CALWEAQAYKKLF	TGTGCCTTGTGGGAGGCGCAGGCTTATAAGAAACTCTTT
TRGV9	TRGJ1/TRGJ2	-	CALWEVLWGNKKLF	TGTGCCTTGTGGGAGGTGCTGTGGGGTAATAAGAAACTCTTT
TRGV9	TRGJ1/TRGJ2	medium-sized	CALWEVPYYKKLF	TGTGCCTTGTGGGAGGTGCCTTATTATAAGAAACTCTTT
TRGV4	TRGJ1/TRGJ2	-	CATWDAYKKLF	TGTGCCACCTGGGATGCCTATAAGAAACTCTTT
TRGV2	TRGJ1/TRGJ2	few	CATSWGYKKLF	TGTGCCACTTCTTGGGGTTATAAGAAACTCTTT
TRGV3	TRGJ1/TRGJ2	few	CATWDSPGPKKLF	TGTGCCACCTGGGACAGTCCTGGGCCTAAGAAACTCTTT
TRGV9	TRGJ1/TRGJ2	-	CALWEVHVGKKLF	TGTGCCTTGTGGGAGGTGCATGTAGGTAAGAAACTCTTT
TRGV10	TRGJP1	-	CAAWDISTDCTTGWFKIF	TGTGCTGCGTGGGATATCAGCACCGACTGTACCACTGGTTGGTTCAAGATATTT
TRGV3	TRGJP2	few	CASSDWIKTF	TGTGCCAGTAGTGATTGGATCAAGACGTTT
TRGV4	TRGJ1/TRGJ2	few	CATWPNYYKKLF	TGTGCCACCTGGCCAAATTATTATAAGAAACTCTTT
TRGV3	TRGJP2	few	CATWDISDCIKTF	TGTGCCACCTGGGACATTAGTGATTGTATCAAGACGTTT
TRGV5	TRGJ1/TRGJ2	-	CATWDYYYKKLF	TGTGCCACCTGGGACTATTATTATAAGAAACTCTTT
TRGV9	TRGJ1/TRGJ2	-	CALWEPTGKLF	TGTGCCTTGTGGGAGCCCACAGGGAAACTCTTT
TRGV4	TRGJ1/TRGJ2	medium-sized	CATWIGRNKGKLF	TGTGCCACCTGGATAGGCCGGAATAAGGGGAAACTCTTT
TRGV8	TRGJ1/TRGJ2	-	CATWAPRYKKLF	TGTGCCACCTGGGCCCCGAGGTATAAGAAACTCTTT